This T cell receptor (beta chain) was recorded in a study of cytomegalovirus exposure and HLA in healthy donors. The PCR made use of 60 Vbeta and 13 Jbeta primers. Generated by immunoSEQ multiplex PCR, the TCRdb table keeps only in-frame clones and is missing some. This sample has just over 150,000 clones; 65% to 90% occur once, and the top ten carry approximately 2%. Germline V gene sequence: CDR1 SGHRS, CDR2 YFSETQ. This CDR3 comprises 13 residues. V was shortened by 2 bases and J by 3 bases, with 8 bases between the two germline ends. This sequence joins TRBV5-1 and TRBJ1-1; possibly TRBD1 for D (6 bases). The clonotype was recovered from a woman under 30 in good health and CMV-seronegative. The sequenced sample was PBMCs. CDR3 in amino acids: CASSFSGDTEAFF. CDR3 nucleotide sequence: TGCGCCAGCAGCTTCTCAGGGGACACTGAAGCTTTCTTT.